At least ten counts were recorded for the clone carrying this TCR beta chain. TCR beta VDJ and CDR3 profiling used genomic DNA as template. TCRdb re-called the reads through MiXCR, storing one row per CDR3 protein. The sample has about 130,000 distinct CDR3 sequences, about half seen once. This record belongs to a study of CD8+CD57+ T cells in acquired aplastic anemia. The receptor's source is a human donor in good health, serving as a control. Source material: sorted CD4+, CD8+, or CD8+CD57+ T cells (not recorded which) from PBMCs.

CDR3 residues: CSVEKQDIGTQYF. The CDR3 nucleotides are TGCAGCGTTGAAAAGCAGGATATTGGTACGCAGTATTTT. This chain connects TRBV29-1 to TRBJ2-3; D ambiguous. This CDR3 spans 13 amino acids. CDR1 is SQVTM and CDR2 is ANQGSEA in the germline V gene. V lost 2 bases and J 8 bases, leaving 14 bases between the germline ends.